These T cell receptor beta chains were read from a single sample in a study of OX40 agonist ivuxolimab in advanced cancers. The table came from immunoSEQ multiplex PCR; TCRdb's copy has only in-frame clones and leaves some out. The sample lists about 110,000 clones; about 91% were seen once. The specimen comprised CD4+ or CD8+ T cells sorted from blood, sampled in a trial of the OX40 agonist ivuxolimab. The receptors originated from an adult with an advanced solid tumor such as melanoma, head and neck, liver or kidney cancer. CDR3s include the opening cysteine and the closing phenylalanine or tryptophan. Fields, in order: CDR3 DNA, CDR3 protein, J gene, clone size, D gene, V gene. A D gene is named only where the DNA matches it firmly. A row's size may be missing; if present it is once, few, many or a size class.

cdr3_nt: TGTGCCAGCAGTGAAAGTAGCGATAGCGGGACGACCGGGGAGCTGTTTTTT
cdr3_aa: CASSESSDSGTTGELFF
j_call: TRBJ2-2
clone_size: -
d_call: TRBD2
v_call: TRBV25-1

cdr3_nt: TGTGCCAGCTCACCAGGGACCGATCAGCCCCAGCATTTT
cdr3_aa: CASSPGTDQPQHF
j_call: TRBJ1-5
clone_size: -
d_call: -
v_call: TRBV18

cdr3_nt: TGCGCCAGCAGCTTGGGACGCCTTTCCTACGAGCAGTACTTC
cdr3_aa: CASSLGRLSYEQYF
j_call: TRBJ2-7
clone_size: -
d_call: -
v_call: TRBV5-1

cdr3_nt: TGTGCCAGCTCAACACAGGGGGCGATGGATACGCAGTATTTT
cdr3_aa: CASSTQGAMDTQYF
j_call: TRBJ2-3
clone_size: -
d_call: TRBD1
v_call: TRBV18

cdr3_nt: TGTGCCAGTAGTATAGATCGTTGGGGCAGCAATCAGCCCCAGCATTTT
cdr3_aa: CASSIDRWGSNQPQHF
j_call: TRBJ1-5
clone_size: -
d_call: -
v_call: TRBV19

cdr3_nt: TGTGCCAGCAGCCAAGATATAGGGGATACGCAGTATTTT
cdr3_aa: CASSQDIGDTQYF
j_call: TRBJ2-3
clone_size: -
d_call: -
v_call: TRBV4-2

cdr3_nt: TGTGCCAGCAGCTTAGTGGATGGAACGCAGCCCCAGCATTTT
cdr3_aa: CASSLVDGTQPQHF
j_call: TRBJ1-5
clone_size: -
d_call: -
v_call: TRBV7-8

cdr3_nt: TGTGCCAGCAGCCTAGTGGCCGACACAAGCTCTGGAAACACCATATATTTT
cdr3_aa: CASSLVADTSSGNTIYF
j_call: TRBJ1-3
clone_size: -
d_call: -
v_call: TRBV7-6

cdr3_nt: TGTGCCAGCAGCTCCGTGACAGGGAGGAACACCGGGGAGCTGTTTTTT
cdr3_aa: CASSSVTGRNTGELFF
j_call: TRBJ2-2
clone_size: -
d_call: TRBD1
v_call: TRBV7-3

cdr3_nt: TGTGCCAGCAGCTTAGTCTCTAAATCCGGGGAGCTGTTTTTT
cdr3_aa: CASSLVSKSGELFF
j_call: TRBJ2-2
clone_size: -
d_call: -
v_call: TRBV7-6

cdr3_nt: TGCGCCAGCAGTGAGAGGGGTCAGTCCGGGGAGCTGTTTTTT
cdr3_aa: CASSERGQSGELFF
j_call: TRBJ2-2
clone_size: -
d_call: -
v_call: TRBV10-2

cdr3_nt: TGTGCCAGCAGTATAGGACAGGTGGCTACCGTCACCCAGTACTTC
cdr3_aa: CASSIGQVATVTQYF
j_call: TRBJ2-5
clone_size: -
d_call: TRBD1
v_call: TRBV6-1

cdr3_nt: TGCGCCAGCAGCTTGGCGGCCGATGGAAACACCATATATTTT
cdr3_aa: CASSLAADGNTIYF
j_call: TRBJ1-3
clone_size: -
d_call: -
v_call: TRBV5-1

cdr3_nt: TGTGCCAGCAGTGCCCAACTCTACGCTGAAGCTTTCTTT
cdr3_aa: CASSAQLYAEAFF
j_call: TRBJ1-1
clone_size: once
d_call: -
v_call: TRBV2

cdr3_nt: TGTGCCAGAAGCCGTCGGGGGGGCTCGAGCAATCAGCCCCAGCATTTT
cdr3_aa: CARSRRGGSSNQPQHF
j_call: TRBJ1-5
clone_size: -
d_call: -
v_call: TRBV5-3

cdr3_nt: TGTGCCAGCAGTGAATTCAAGACAGGGTTCGGCGAGACCCAGTACTTC
cdr3_aa: CASSEFKTGFGETQYF
j_call: TRBJ2-5
clone_size: -
d_call: TRBD1
v_call: TRBV25-1

cdr3_nt: TGCAGCGTTCAAGAGGGGAGGGGGTCTGCTTTCTTT
cdr3_aa: CSVQEGRGSAFF
j_call: TRBJ1-1
clone_size: -
d_call: -
v_call: TRBV29-1

cdr3_nt: TGTGCCAGCAGTAACGGGACAATCTATGGCTACACCTTC
cdr3_aa: CASSNGTIYGYTF
j_call: TRBJ1-2
clone_size: -
d_call: -
v_call: TRBV6-5

cdr3_nt: TGTGCCAGCAGCTTACAGGGGGCCTACAATGAGCAGTTCTTC
cdr3_aa: CASSLQGAYNEQFF
j_call: TRBJ2-1
clone_size: once
d_call: TRBD1
v_call: TRBV7-3

cdr3_nt: TGTGCTAGTGGTTTGGGACAGGGCCCAGAGACCCAGTACTTC
cdr3_aa: CASGLGQGPETQYF
j_call: TRBJ2-5
clone_size: -
d_call: TRBD1
v_call: TRBV12-5

cdr3_nt: TGTGCCAGCTCACCAAGGGGACAGGGCTCCTACGAGCAGTACTTC
cdr3_aa: CASSPRGQGSYEQYF
j_call: TRBJ2-7
clone_size: -
d_call: TRBD1
v_call: TRBV18

cdr3_nt: TGCAGCGCGACCCGGGACGGGTCGAACACTGAAGCTTTCTTT
cdr3_aa: CSATRDGSNTEAFF
j_call: TRBJ1-1
clone_size: -
d_call: -
v_call: TRBV29-1

cdr3_nt: TGCGCCAGCAGCTTTGGGACTAGCGGGAGAATCCCCTACGAGCAGTACTTC
cdr3_aa: CASSFGTSGRIPYEQYF
j_call: TRBJ2-7
clone_size: -
d_call: TRBD2
v_call: TRBV5-1

cdr3_nt: TGCGCCAGCAGCCAAGATCGCGACCACATAATGCAGTATTTT
cdr3_aa: CASSQDRDHIMQYF
j_call: TRBJ2-3
clone_size: -
d_call: -
v_call: TRBV4-1

cdr3_nt: TGTGCCAGCAGCTTAGTTCCCGGGACGGACGCTGAGCAGTTCTTC
cdr3_aa: CASSLVPGTDAEQFF
j_call: TRBJ2-1
clone_size: once
d_call: -
v_call: TRBV11-2

cdr3_nt: TGTGCCAGCAGCCTTAGCGGGGGAGAGGTAGATACGCAGTATTTT
cdr3_aa: CASSLSGGEVDTQYF
j_call: TRBJ2-3
clone_size: -
d_call: TRBD2
v_call: TRBV7-6

cdr3_nt: TGTGCCAGCAGTGTTCGGGCCGAATCCTACGAGCAGTACTTC
cdr3_aa: CASSVRAESYEQYF
j_call: TRBJ2-7
clone_size: -
d_call: -
v_call: TRBV6-5

cdr3_nt: TGCGCCAGCAGCCTGGCTGGCGGGGAAGAGCCCTACGAGCAGTACTTC
cdr3_aa: CASSLAGGEEPYEQYF
j_call: TRBJ2-7
clone_size: once
d_call: -
v_call: TRBV23-1

cdr3_nt: TGTGCCAGCAGCACCCCGGGGGTAGCAGCCTACGAGCAGTACTTC
cdr3_aa: CASSTPGVAAYEQYF
j_call: TRBJ2-7
clone_size: once
d_call: -
v_call: TRBV4-2

cdr3_nt: TGTGCCAGCAGTGAAACTGGGAGCTCCTACAATGAGCAGTTCTTC
cdr3_aa: CASSETGSSYNEQFF
j_call: TRBJ2-1
clone_size: -
d_call: -
v_call: TRBV6-1

cdr3_nt: TGTGCCAGCAGATTCAGGGACTACAATGAGCAGTTCTTC
cdr3_aa: CASRFRDYNEQFF
j_call: TRBJ2-1
clone_size: -
d_call: -
v_call: TRBV6-1

cdr3_nt: TGTGCCAGTGGAGGGCACTCCTACAATGAGCAGTTCTTC
cdr3_aa: CASGGHSYNEQFF
j_call: TRBJ2-1
clone_size: -
d_call: -
v_call: TRBV9

cdr3_nt: TGTGCCAGCAGTCCCGCAGATACGCAGTATTTT
cdr3_aa: CASSPADTQYF
j_call: TRBJ2-3
clone_size: -
d_call: -
v_call: TRBV6-6

cdr3_nt: TGTGCCAGCAGGGAGACCGATTCCTACGAGCAGTACTTC
cdr3_aa: CASRETDSYEQYF
j_call: TRBJ2-7
clone_size: -
d_call: -
v_call: TRBV6-5

cdr3_nt: TGTGCCAGCAGCTCGCCAGGGGAAGTTGAAGCTTTCTTT
cdr3_aa: CASSSPGEVEAFF
j_call: TRBJ1-1
clone_size: -
d_call: -
v_call: TRBV7-9

cdr3_nt: TGTGCCAGCAAAACTCTAGGGAGTTCCCTAGAGACCCAGTACTTC
cdr3_aa: CASKTLGSSLETQYF
j_call: TRBJ2-5
clone_size: -
d_call: -
v_call: TRBV6-5

cdr3_nt: TGTGCCTGGAGTAGGGCAGGGGGATCCTATGGCTACACCTTC
cdr3_aa: CAWSRAGGSYGYTF
j_call: TRBJ1-2
clone_size: -
d_call: TRBD1
v_call: TRBV30

cdr3_nt: TGTGCCAGCAGGCCGGGGAGGGAGGACACTGAAGCTTTCTTT
cdr3_aa: CASRPGREDTEAFF
j_call: TRBJ1-1
clone_size: -
d_call: -
v_call: TRBV16

cdr3_nt: TGTGCCAGCAGCTTAACTACGCGAACTGAAGCTTTCTTT
cdr3_aa: CASSLTTRTEAFF
j_call: TRBJ1-1
clone_size: -
d_call: -
v_call: TRBV7-3

cdr3_nt: TGTGCCAGCACAAGCGGGGCGAACACCGGGGAGCTGTTTTTT
cdr3_aa: CASTSGANTGELFF
j_call: TRBJ2-2
clone_size: -
d_call: TRBD2
v_call: TRBV25-1

cdr3_nt: TGTGCCAGCTCAACCGGACGGAGCAGTAATCAGCCCCAGCATTTT
cdr3_aa: CASSTGRSSNQPQHF
j_call: TRBJ1-5
clone_size: -
d_call: -
v_call: TRBV18